The clone carrying this T cell receptor (beta chain) was counted many times. Its antigen is not known. This sample is part of a study of blood T cells in healthy people across ages. General study points: Age advanced and TCR beta diversity per million T cells fell, roughly linearly. The donors' CMV status was not determined, possibly confounding changes in expanded clonotypes. Unsorted PBMC material precluded a definitive naive versus antigen-experienced comparison.

J lost 5 bases, V lost 6 bases, and 10 bases had no gene match. The CDR3 has 14 amino acids. The use of a sample-barcoded 5' primer and a J-beta primer mix characterized a second PCR of roughly 7 to 11 cycles. TCRdb reanalysed the 5' RACE reads using MiXCR and keeps one entry per CDR3 protein. The table records around 280,000 distinct CDR3 sequences, around 27% of them present only once. The gene calls are TRBV12-3 or TRBV12-4 and TRBJ2-7; TRBD1 matches at 7 bases. The sequenced material came from blood. This receptor was identified in a woman aged 70-85 years in good health. CDR3 in amino acids: CASRNDRVGDEQYF. In DNA, the CDR3 is TGTGCCAGCAGGAATGACAGGGTTGGCGACGAGCAGTACTTC.